This TCR beta chain was documented in a study of cytomegalovirus exposure and HLA in healthy donors. Study-wide results and caveats: The classifier, whose performance was assessed in both the original and validation cohorts, reportedly diagnosed cytomegalovirus status with high specificity and sensitivity.

CDR3 length equals 13 residues. V gave up 4 bases and J gave up 3 bases, with 11 bases separating them. In germline, CDR1 is SGDLS, CDR2 YYNGEE. Only in-frame clones appear in the TCRdb table, and some are missing; sequencing was by immunoSEQ multiplex PCR. Among 120,000 to 150,000 clones listed, around 87% were seen once. Notes on this clone: Antigen unknown.

The sample comprised PBMCs. The chain combines TRBV9 with TRBJ2-7, with TRBD2 as a possible D gene (5 bases). The clonotype was recovered from a man aged 18-30 years in good health and CMV-seropositive. Here the CDR3 reads CASSPQSGYEQYF. CDR3 coding DNA: TGTGCCAGCAGCCCCCAAAGCGGCTACGAGCAGTACTTC.